This TCR beta chain is drawn from a study of cytomegalovirus exposure and HLA in healthy donors. The CDR3 is 15 residues long. Notes on the study in general: Data from an earlier analysis indicated that most TCR beta V segments were productive either about 87% or about 30% of the time.

With 60 Vbeta and 13 Jbeta primers, the PCR was carried out. Produced via immunoSEQ multiplex PCR; TCRdb's table is partial and in-frame only. The profile shows around 170,000 clones, around 77% of them singletons. This clone was seen only a few times. Its antigen remains unknown. The V call is TRBV21-1, the J call TRBJ2-7; no DNA check was done on the table's D call, TRBD1. TRBV21-1 is deemed a pseudogene. The TCR originated in a woman aged 25 to 45 in good health and CMV-seronegative. The material sequenced was PBMCs. For the CDR3, the DNA is TGTGCCAGCAAAAACGGACAGGGAAGGGGCTACGAGCAGTACTTC. Residues: CASKNGQGRGYEQYF.